This T cell receptor beta chain was captured by sequencing in a study of T cells in Graves' hyperthyroidism and ophthalmopathy. This clonotype was seen many times. Its target is not known. From RNA transcripts, TCR beta CDR3 regions were amplified. HTBI primers were used for first-round RT-PCR of the TCR CDR3. One entry per CDR3 protein results from TCRdb running MiXCR on the multiplex PCR reads. The sample has about 380,000 distinct CDR3 sequences; approximately 17% are singletons. Whole-study results and caveats: Blood also showed most of the thyroid clonotypes that were expanded above 0.001.

The CDR3 covers 14 residues. Unmatched junction bases numbered 7, after V lost 6 bases and J lost 3 bases. This receptor was obtained from a man aged 18 to 35 with Graves' ophthalmopathy. The chain links TRBV12-3 or TRBV12-4 to TRBJ1-2; TRBD1 agrees at 7 bases. The material sequenced was blood. This CDR3 is CASRAGQADYGYTF. The CDR3 DNA follows: TGTGCCAGCAGGGCAGGACAGGCGGACTATGGCTACACCTTC.